This TCR beta chain derives from a study of blood T cell repertoires in COVID-19. The table came from immunoSEQ multiplex PCR; TCRdb's copy has only in-frame clones and leaves some out. The profile shows about 480,000 clones, roughly nine tenths of them singletons. The germline V gene encodes CDR1 SGHRS and CDR2 YFSETQ. V was cut by 4 bases and J by 1 base, with 17 bases left in between. The CDR3 has 16 residues. The chain joins TRBV5-1 to TRBJ1-1; tentative D call: TRBD1 (5 bases). Sequencing was performed on PBMCs or T cells enriched from blood (not recorded which). The receptor comes from a woman aged 55-70 years who had recovered from COVID-19. The CDR3 DNA reads TGCGCCAGCAGCCCCCGGGCGGGGGTAGGGAACACTGAAGCTTTCTTT. Protein product: CASSPRAGVGNTEAFF.